This T cell receptor beta chain was observed in a study of T-cell memory formation after mild COVID-19. Study as a whole: Among the donors, TCR clusters were largely specific to each donor. Study-level points and caveats: Shrinking CD4+ clones resided mostly in CM and EM, and CD8+ ones in EMRA. In second-wave clones peaking day 37, SARS-CoV-2 specificity remained unconfirmed.

Germline trimming cut 3 bases from V and 5 bases from J; bases unmatched to any gene: 7. The CDR3 is made up of 16 amino acids. The germline V gene has CDR1 SGDLS and CDR2 YYNGEE. This clonotype has just a few counts. The antigen is unknown. MiXCR, applied by TCRdb to the 5' RACE reads, yields one record per CDR3 protein. This table has some 57,000 distinct CDR3 sequences, over 9% appearing once. Sequences were obtained from PBMCs or a T cell subset sorted from them (not recorded which). This receptor was taken from a man aged 18 to 29 who had mild COVID-19 (a few samples of this study predate the infection). Cell type and time point are not known. V gene TRBV9 combines with J gene TRBJ2-2, with TRBD1 matching over 10 bases. CDR3 sequence (DNA): TGTGCCAGCAGCGCATCCGGGACAGGGGATACCGGGGAGCTGTTTTTT. Protein sequence: CASSASGTGDTGELFF.